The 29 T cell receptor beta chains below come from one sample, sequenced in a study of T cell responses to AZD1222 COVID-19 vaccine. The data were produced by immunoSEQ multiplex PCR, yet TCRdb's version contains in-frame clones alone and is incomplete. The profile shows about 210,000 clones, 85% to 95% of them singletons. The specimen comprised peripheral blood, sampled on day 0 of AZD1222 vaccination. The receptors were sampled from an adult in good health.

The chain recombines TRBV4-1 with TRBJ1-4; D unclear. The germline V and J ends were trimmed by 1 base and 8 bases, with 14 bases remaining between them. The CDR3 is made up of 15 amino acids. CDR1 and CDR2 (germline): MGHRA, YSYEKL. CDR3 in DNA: TGCGCCAGCAGCCAAGCCCCTATAAGAAGGGAAAAACTGTTTTTT. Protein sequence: CASSQAPIRREKLFF.

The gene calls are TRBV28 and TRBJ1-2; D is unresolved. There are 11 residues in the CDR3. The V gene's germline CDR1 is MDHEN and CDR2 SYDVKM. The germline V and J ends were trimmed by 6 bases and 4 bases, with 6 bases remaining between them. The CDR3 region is CASREVYGYTF. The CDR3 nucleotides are TGTGCCAGCAGGGAGGTCTATGGCTACACCTTC.

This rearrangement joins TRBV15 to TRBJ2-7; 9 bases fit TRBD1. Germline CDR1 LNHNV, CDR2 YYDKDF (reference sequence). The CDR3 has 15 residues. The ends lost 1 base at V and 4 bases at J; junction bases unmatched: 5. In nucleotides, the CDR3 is TGTGCCACCAGCAGAGCCGGGACAGGGCAATACGAGCAGTACTTC. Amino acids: CATSRAGTGQYEQYF.

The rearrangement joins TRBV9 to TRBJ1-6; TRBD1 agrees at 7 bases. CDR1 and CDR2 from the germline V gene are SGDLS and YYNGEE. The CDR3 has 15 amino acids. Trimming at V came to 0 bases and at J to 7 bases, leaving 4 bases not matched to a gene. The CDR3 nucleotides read TGTGCCAGCAGCGTAGAGCAGGGGGAAAATTCACCCCTCCACTTT. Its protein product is CASSVEQGENSPLHF.

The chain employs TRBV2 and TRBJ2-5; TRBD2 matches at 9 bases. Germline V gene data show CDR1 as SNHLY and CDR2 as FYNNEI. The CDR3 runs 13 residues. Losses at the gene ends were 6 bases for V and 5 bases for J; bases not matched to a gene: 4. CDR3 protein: CASSYGLAETQYF. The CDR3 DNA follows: TGTGCCAGCAGCTATGGACTAGCGGAGACCCAGTACTTC.

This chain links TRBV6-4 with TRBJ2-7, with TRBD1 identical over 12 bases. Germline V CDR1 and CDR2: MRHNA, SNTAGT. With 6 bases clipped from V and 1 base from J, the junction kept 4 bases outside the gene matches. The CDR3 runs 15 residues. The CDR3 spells CASRGGQGASYEQYF. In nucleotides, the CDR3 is TGTGCCAGCAGGGGGGGACAGGGGGCTTCCTACGAGCAGTACTTC.

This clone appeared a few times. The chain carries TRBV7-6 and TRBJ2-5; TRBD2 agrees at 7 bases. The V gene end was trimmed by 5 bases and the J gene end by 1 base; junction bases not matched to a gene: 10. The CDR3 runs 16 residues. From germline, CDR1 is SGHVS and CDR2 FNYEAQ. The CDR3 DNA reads TGTGCCAGCAGCGGCTTGTCTAGCGGACCCCAAGAGACCCAGTACTTC. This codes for CASSGLSSGPQETQYF.

CDR3 sequence: CASSVDPGWDRAIGNTEAFF. CDR3 DNA: TGTGCCAGCAGCGTAGACCCAGGGTGGGACAGGGCAATCGGGAACACTGAAGCTTTCTTT. The rearrangement joins TRBV9 to TRBJ1-1, with TRBD1 identical over 9 bases. Germline V gene data show CDR1 as SGDLS and CDR2 as YYNGEE. Trimming at V came to 0 bases and at J to 1 base, leaving 16 bases not matched to a gene. This CDR3 region has 20 residues.

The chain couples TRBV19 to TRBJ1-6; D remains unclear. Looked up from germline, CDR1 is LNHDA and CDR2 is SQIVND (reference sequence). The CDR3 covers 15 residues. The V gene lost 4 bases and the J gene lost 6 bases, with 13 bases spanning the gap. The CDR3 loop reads CASSKDGRPNSPLHF. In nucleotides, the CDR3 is TGTGCCAGTAGTAAAGATGGGAGACCTAATTCACCCCTCCACTTT.

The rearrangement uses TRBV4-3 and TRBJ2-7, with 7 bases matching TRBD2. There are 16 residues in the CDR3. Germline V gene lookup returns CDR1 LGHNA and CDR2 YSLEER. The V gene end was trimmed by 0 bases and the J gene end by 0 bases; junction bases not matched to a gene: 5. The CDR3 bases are TGCGCCAGCAGCCAAGATGGGGGGGATAGCTCCTACGAGCAGTACTTC. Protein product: CASSQDGGDSSYEQYF.

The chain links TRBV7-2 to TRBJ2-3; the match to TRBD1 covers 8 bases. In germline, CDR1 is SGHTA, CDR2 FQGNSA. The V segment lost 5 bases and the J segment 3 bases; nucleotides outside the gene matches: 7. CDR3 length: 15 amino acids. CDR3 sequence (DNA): TGTGCCAGCAGCCCTTCAGGGGGCCCTACAGATACGCAGTATTTT. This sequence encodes CASSPSGGPTDTQYF.

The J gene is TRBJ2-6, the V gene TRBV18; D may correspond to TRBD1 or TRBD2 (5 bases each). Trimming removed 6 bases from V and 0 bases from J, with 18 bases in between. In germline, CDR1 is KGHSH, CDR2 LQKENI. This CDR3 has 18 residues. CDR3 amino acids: CASSAPGRLISGANVLTF. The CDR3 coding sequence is TGTGCCAGCTCTGCCCCGGGACGGCTGATCTCTGGGGCCAACGTCCTGACTTTC. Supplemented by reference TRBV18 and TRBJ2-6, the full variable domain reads NAGVMQNPRHLVRRRGQEARLRCSPMKGHSHVYWYRQLPEEGLKFMVYLQKENIIDESGMPKERFSAEFPKEGPSILRIQQVVRGDSAAYFCASSAPGRLISGANVLTFGAGSRLTVL.

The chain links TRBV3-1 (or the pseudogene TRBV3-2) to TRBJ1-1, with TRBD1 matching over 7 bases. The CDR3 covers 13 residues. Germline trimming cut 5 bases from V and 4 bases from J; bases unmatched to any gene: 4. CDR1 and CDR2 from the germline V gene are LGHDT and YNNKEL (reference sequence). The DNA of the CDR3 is TGTGCCAGCAGCACTGGGACAGCCACTGAAGCTTTCTTT. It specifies CASSTGTATEAFF.

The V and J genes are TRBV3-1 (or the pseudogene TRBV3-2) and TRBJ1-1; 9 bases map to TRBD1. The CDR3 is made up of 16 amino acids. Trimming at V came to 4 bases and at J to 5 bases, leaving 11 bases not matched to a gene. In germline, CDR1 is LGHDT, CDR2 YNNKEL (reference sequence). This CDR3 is CASSLDPGQGRTEAFF. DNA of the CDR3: TGTGCCAGCAGCCTCGACCCCGGACAGGGGCGAACTGAAGCTTTCTTT.

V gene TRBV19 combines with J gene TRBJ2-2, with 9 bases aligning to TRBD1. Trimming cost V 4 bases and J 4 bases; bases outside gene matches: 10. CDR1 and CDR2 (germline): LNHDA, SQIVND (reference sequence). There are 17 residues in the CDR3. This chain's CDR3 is CASSTRRGQGFTGELFF. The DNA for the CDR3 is TGTGCCAGTAGTACGAGGAGGGGACAGGGCTTCACCGGGGAGCTGTTTTTT.

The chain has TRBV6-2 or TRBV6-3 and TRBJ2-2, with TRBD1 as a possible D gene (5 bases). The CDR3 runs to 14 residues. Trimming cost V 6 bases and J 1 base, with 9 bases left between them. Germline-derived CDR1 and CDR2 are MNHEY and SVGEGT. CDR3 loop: CASRPTGNTGELFF. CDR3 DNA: TGTGCCAGCAGGCCTACAGGGAACACCGGGGAGCTGTTTTTT.

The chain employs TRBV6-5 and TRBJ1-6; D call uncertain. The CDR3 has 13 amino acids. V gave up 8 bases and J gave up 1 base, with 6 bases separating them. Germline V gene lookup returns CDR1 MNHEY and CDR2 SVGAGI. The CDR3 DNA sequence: TGTGCCAGCGCCAGGTCCTATAATTCACCCCTCCACTTT. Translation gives CASARSYNSPLHF.

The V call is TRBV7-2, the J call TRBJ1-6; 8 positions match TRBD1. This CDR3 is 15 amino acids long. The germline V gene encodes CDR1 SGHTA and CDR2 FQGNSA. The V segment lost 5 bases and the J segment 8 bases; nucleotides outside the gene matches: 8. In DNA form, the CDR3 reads TGTGCCAGCAGCCCGTCGACAGGGGTTGATTCACCCCTCCACTTT. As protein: CASSPSTGVDSPLHF.

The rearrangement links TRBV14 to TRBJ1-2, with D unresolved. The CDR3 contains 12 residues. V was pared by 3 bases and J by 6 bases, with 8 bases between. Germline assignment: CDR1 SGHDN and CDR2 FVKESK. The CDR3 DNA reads TGTGCCAGCAGCCAGGGAGCTCATGGCTACACCTTC. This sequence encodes CASSQGAHGYTF.

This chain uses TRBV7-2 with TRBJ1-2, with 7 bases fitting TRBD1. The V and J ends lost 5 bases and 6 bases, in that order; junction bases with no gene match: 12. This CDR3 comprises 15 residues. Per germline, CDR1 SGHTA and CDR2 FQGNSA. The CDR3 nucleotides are TGTGCCAGCAGCCCCCAAGCTGGAGGGGGCGATGGCTACACCTTC. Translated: CASSPQAGGGDGYTF.

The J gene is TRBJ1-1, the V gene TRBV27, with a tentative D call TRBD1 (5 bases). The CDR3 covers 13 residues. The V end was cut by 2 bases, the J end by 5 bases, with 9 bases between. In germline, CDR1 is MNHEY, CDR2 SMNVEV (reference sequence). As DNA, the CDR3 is TGTGCCAGCAGTTTAAGCGGGGGAACTGAAGCTTTCTTT. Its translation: CASSLSGGTEAFF.

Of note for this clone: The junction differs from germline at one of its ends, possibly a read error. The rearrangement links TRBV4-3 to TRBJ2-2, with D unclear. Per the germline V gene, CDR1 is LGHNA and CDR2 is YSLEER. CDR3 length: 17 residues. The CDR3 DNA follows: TGCGCCAGCAGCCAAGAGAGAGGAGAAACATTCACCTGGGAGCTGTTTTTT. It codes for CASSQERGETFTWELFF.

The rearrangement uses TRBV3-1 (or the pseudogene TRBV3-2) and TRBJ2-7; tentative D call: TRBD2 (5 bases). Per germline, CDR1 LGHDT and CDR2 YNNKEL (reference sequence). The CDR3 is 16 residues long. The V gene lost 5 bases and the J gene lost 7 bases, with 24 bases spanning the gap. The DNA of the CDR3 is TGTGCCAGCAGCACCCAACCGCCGGGATTAGGCTGGGAGCAGTACTTC. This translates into CASSTQPPGLGWEQYF.

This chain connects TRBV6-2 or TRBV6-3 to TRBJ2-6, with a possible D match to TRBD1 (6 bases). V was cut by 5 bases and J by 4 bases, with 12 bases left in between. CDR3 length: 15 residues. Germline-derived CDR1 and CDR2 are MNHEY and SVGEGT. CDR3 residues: CASSLQGTGANVLTF. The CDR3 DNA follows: TGTGCCAGCAGTCTACAGGGAACCGGGGCCAACGTCCTGACTTTC.

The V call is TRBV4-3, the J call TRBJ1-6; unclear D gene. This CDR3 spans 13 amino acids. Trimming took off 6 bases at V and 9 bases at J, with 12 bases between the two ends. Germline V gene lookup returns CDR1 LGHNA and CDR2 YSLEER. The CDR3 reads CASSSQGTSPLHF. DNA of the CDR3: TGCGCCAGCAGTTCCCAAGGAACTTCACCCCTCCACTTT.

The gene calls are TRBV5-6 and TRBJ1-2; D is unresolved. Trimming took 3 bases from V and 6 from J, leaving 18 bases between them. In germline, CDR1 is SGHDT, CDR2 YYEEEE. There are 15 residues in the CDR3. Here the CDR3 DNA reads TGTGCCAGCAGCTGGGGATCCACCCTAAGGGATGGCTACACCTTC. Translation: CASSWGSTLRDGYTF.

The DNA of the CDR3 is TGCAGCGTCTTCGGGGGGAATACTGAAGCTTTCTTT. This encodes CSVFGGNTEAFF. V gene TRBV29-1 combines with J gene TRBJ1-1; D may be TRBD1 (5 bases). V was shortened by 6 bases and J by 5 bases, with 13 bases between the two germline ends. The CDR3 length is 12 residues. Germline V CDR1 and CDR2: SQVTM, ANQGSEA.

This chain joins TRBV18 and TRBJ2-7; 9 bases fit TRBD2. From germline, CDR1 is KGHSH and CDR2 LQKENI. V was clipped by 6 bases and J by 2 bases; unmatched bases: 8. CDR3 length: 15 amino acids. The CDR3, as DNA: TGTGCCAGCTCCCTAAGTGCGGGGGGGGCCTACGAGCAGTACTTC. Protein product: CASSLSAGGAYEQYF. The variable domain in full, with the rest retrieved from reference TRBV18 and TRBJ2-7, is NAGVMQNPRHLVRRRGQEARLRCSPMKGHSHVYWYRQLPEEGLKFMVYLQKENIIDESGMPKERFSAEFPKEGPSILRIQQVVRGDSAAYFCASSLSAGGAYEQYFGPGTRLTVT.

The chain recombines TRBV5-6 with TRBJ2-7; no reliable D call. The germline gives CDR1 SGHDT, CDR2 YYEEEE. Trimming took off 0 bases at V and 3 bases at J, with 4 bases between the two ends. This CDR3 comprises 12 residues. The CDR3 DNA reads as TGTGCCAGCAGCTTGGCAAGCTACGAGCAGTACTTC. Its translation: CASSLASYEQYF.